The T cell receptor (beta chain) under discussion was sequenced for a study of CXCR3-negative and CXCR3-positive naive CD8 T cells. A CD45RO-CCR7+CD27+CD95- profile was what naive CD8+ T cells displayed. It was by 5' RACE with UMI labels that the TRB cDNA libraries were prepared. TCRdb reprocessed the 5' RACE reads, with one entry per CDR3 protein and no DNA. Seen in this sample are approximately 59,000 distinct CDR3 sequences; the ten most common clones hold approximately 0.76%. Study observations and caveats: Memory CD8+ cells showed much lower diversity, while both naive subsets displayed comparably high diversity. The study found more hydrophobic TRB CDR3s in CXCR3-positive naive cells than in CXCR3-negative naive cells.

The CDR3 covers 18 residues. Germline V gene sequence: CDR1 KGHSH, CDR2 LQKENI. A remark on this clonotype: Its antigen is not known.

The rearrangement uses TRBV18 and TRBJ2-1; there is no DNA to check the TCRdb D call of TRBD2. The clonotype comes from a human donor in good health. Some clones in this sample may be carry-over from other donors' samples. Sequenced material: naive CXCR3+ CD8+ T cells from blood. This sample's subset: CD45RO-CCR7+CD27+CD95- naive CD8+ T cells expressing CXCR3 (TNR3+). CDR3 in amino acids: CASSKPPPTSVRSNEQFF.